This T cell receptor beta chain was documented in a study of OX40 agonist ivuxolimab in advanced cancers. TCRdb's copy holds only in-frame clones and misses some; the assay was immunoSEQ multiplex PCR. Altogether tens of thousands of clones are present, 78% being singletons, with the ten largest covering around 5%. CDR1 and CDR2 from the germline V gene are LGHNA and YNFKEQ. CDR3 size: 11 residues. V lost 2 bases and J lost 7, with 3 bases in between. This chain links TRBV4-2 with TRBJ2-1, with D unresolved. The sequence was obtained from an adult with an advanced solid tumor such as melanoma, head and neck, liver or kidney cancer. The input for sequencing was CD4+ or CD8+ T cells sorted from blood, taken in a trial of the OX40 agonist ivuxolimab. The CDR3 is CASSQTNEQFF. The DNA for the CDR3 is TGTGCCAGCAGCCAAACAAATGAGCAGTTCTTC.